The entry that follows covers one T cell receptor (beta chain) sequence. CDR1 and CDR2 from the germline V gene are SGHTA and FQGNSA. The CDR3 runs to 18 residues. J was trimmed by 4 bases and V by 1 base; bases with no gene match: 12. The data belong to a study of cytomegalovirus exposure and HLA in healthy donors. The PCR had 60 Vbeta and 13 Jbeta primers. The repertoire was sequenced with immunoSEQ multiplex PCR; TCRdb's copy has only in-frame clones and lacks some. In the table there are about 180,000 clones, 70% to 85% of which are singletons. The chain links TRBV7-2 to TRBJ2-2; TRBD1 agrees at 7 bases. The material sequenced was PBMCs. This receptor was taken from a girl under 10 years old in good health and CMV-seropositive. The DNA for the CDR3 is TGTGCCAGCAGCTTAGATAGATGGGTAGGGGGCCCCACCGGGGAGCTGTTTTTT. This sequence encodes CASSLDRWVGGPTGELFF. Supplemented by reference TRBV7-2 and TRBJ2-2, the full variable domain reads GAGVSQSPSNKVTEKGKDVELRCDPISGHTALYWYRQSLGQGLEFLIYFQGNSAPDKSGLPSDRFSAERTGGSVSTLTIQRTQQEDSAVYLCASSLDRWVGGPTGELFFGEGSRLTVL.